The 4 T cell receptor beta chains presented below share a single source sample, sequenced in a study of blood T cell repertoires in COVID-19. Repertoires were generated with immunoSEQ multiplex PCR, while TCRdb's copy carries only in-frame clones and drops some. The profile shows roughly 300,000 clones, about 93% of them singletons. Sample: PBMCs or T cells enriched from blood (not recorded which). These receptors were obtained from a young woman who had recovered from COVID-19.

This chain uses TRBV30 with TRBJ2-5; 11 bases align to TRBD2. CDR3 size: 15 residues. Trimming cost V 8 bases and J 5 bases; bases outside gene matches: 13. Germline values: CDR1 GTSNPN, CDR2 SVGIG (reference sequence). The CDR3 loop is CAGGELAGVYETQYF. The CDR3 region has the DNA TGTGCCGGGGGGGAACTAGCGGGAGTTTACGAGACCCAGTACTTC. Drawing the rest from reference TRBV30 and TRBJ2-5, the complete variable domain is SQTIHQWPATLVQPVGSPLSLECTVEGTSNPNLYWYRQAAGRGLQLLFYSVGIGQISSEVPQNLSASRPQDRQFILSSKKLLLSDSGFYLCAGGELAGVYETQYFGPGTRLLVL.

This chain connects TRBV11-2 to TRBJ2-7; 7 bases line up with TRBD1. The CDR3 covers 14 residues. V lost 1 base and J lost 6; bases outside the gene matches: 6. The germline gives CDR1 SGHAT, CDR2 FQNNGV. The CDR3 coding sequence is TGTGCCAGCAGCTTAGGACAGGGCCGGCTCGAGCAGTACTTC. It specifies CASSLGQGRLEQYF.

J is TRBJ1-2 and V is TRBV3-1 (or the pseudogene TRBV3-2); TRBD1 aligns across 8 bases. The CDR3 spans 14 residues. V shed 0 bases and J 5 bases; nucleotides not matched to a gene: 2. Looked up from germline, CDR1 is LGHDT and CDR2 is YNNKEL (reference sequence). DNA of the CDR3: TGTGCCAGCAGCCAAGACAGGGGGCCTTATGGCTACACCTTC. Translated, it gives CASSQDRGPYGYTF.

This rearrangement joins TRBV30 to TRBJ2-5; 13 positions match TRBD2. Unmatched junction bases numbered 7, after V lost 5 bases and J lost 4 bases. The CDR3 extends over 15 amino acids. Germline lookup yields CDR1 GTSNPN and CDR2 SVGIG (reference sequence). The CDR3 nucleotides read TGTGCCTGGGGTCTACTAGCGGGAGGGGGAGAGACCCAGTACTTC. Amino acids: CAWGLLAGGGETQYF. The entire variable domain, with the rest obtained from reference TRBV30 and TRBJ2-5, is as follows: SQTIHQWPATLVQPVGSPLSLECTVEGTSNPNLYWYRQAAGRGLQLLFYSVGIGQISSEVPQNLSASRPQDRQFILSSKKLLLSDSGFYLCAWGLLAGGGETQYFGPGTRLLVL.